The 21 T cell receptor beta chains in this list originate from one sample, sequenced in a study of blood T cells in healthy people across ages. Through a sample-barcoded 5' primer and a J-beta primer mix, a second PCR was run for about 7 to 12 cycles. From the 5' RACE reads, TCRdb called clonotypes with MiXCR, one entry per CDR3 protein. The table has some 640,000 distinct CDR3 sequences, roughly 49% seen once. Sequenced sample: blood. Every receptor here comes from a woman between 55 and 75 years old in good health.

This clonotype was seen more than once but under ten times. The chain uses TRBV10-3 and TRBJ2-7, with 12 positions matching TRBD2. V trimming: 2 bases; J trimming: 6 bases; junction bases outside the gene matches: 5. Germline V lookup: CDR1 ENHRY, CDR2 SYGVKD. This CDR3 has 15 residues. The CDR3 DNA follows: TGTGCCATCAGTGAGGGGACTAGCGGGCGCTCCGAGCAGTACTTC. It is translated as CAISEGTSGRSEQYF.

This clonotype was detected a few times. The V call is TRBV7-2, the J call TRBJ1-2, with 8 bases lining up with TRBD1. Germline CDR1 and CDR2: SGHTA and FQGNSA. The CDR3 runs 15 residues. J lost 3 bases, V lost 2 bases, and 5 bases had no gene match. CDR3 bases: TGTGCCAGCAGCTTAAGAGTGACAGGGGACTATGGCTACACCTTC. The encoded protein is CASSLRVTGDYGYTF.

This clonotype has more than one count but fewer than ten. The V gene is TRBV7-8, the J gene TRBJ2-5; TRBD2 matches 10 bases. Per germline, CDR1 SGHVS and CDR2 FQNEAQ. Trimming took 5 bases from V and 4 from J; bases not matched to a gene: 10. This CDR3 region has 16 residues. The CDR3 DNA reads TGTGCCAGCAGCAACGGGGGAGCGGGAGGGCTAGAGACCCAGTACTTC. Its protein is CASSNGGAGGLETQYF.

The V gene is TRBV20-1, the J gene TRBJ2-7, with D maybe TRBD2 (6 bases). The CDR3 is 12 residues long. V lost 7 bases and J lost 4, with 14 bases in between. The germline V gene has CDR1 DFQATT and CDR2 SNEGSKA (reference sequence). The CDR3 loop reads CSESREKYEQYF. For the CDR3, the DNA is TGCAGTGAGTCCCGGGAGAAGTACGAGCAGTACTTC.

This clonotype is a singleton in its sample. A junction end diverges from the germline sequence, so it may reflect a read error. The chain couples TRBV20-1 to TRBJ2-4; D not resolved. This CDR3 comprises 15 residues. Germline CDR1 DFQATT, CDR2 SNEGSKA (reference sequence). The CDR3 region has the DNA TGCAGTGCTAGAGATCCACGGCCAGCCAAAAACACTCAGTACTTC. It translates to CSARDPRPAKNTQYF.

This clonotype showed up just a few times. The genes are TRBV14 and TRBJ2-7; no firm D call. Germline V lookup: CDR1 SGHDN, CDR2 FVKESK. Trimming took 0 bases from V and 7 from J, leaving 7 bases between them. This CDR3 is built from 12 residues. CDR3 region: CASSQDVGEQYF. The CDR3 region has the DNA TGTGCCAGCAGCCAAGACGTGGGGGAGCAGTACTTC.

CDR3 in DNA: TGCGCCAGCAGCTTGGCATTGACAGGGGGAAATGAAAAACTGTTTTTT. This sequence encodes CASSLALTGGNEKLFF. The chain couples TRBV5-1 to TRBJ1-4; TRBD1 matches 9 bases. The CDR3 is made up of 16 amino acids. J lost 5 bases, V lost 0 bases, and 5 bases had no gene match. Germline V gene lookup returns CDR1 SGHRS and CDR2 YFSETQ.

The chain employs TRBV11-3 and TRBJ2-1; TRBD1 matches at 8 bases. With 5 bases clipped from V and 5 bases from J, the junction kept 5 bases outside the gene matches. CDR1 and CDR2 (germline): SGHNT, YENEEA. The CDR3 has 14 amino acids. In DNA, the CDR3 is TGTGCCAGCAGCCCGCGGACAGGGCACAATGAGCAGTTCTTC. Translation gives CASSPRTGHNEQFF.

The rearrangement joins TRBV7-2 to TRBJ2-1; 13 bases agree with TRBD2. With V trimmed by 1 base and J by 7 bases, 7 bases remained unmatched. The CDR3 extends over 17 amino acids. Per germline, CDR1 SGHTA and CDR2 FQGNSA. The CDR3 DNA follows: TGTGCCAGCAGCTTAGGCGGACTAGCGGGAGTATTGAATGAGCAGTTCTTC. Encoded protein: CASSLGGLAGVLNEQFF. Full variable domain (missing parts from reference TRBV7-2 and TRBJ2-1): GAGVSQSPSNKVTEKGKDVELRCDPISGHTALYWYRQSLGQGLEFLIYFQGNSAPDKSGLPSDRFSAERTGGSVSTLTIQRTQQEDSAVYLCASSLGGLAGVLNEQFFGPGTRLTVL.

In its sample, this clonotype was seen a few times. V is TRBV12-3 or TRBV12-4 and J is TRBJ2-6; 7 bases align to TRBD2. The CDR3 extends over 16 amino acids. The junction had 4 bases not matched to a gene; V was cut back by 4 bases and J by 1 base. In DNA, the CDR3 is TGTGCCAGCAGTTCGCTACTAGCGTCTGGGGCCAACGTCCTGACTTTC. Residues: CASSSLLASGANVLTF.

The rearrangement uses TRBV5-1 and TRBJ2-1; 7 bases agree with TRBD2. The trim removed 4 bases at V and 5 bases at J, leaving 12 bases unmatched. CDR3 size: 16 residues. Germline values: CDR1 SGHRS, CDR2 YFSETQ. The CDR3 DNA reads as TGCGCCAGCAGCCTCTTAGGACGAGCGGGAAACAATGAGCAGTTCTTC. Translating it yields CASSLLGRAGNNEQFF.

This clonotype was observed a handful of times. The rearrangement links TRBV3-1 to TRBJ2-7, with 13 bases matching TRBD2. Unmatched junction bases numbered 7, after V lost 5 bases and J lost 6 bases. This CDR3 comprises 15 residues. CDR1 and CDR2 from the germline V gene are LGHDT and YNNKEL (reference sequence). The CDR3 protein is CASSGRGLAGPEQYF. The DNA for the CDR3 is TGTGCCAGCAGCGGAAGGGGACTAGCGGGACCCGAGCAGTACTTC.

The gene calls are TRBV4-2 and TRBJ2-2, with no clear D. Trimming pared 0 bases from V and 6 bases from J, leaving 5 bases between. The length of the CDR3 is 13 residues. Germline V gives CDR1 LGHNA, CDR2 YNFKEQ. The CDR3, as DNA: TGTGCCAGCAGCCAAGACTCGGCCGGGGAGCTGTTTTTT. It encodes CASSQDSAGELFF.

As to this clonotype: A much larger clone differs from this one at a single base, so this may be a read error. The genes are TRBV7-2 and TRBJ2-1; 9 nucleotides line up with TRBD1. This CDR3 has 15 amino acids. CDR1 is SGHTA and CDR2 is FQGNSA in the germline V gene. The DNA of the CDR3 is TGTGCCAGCAGCCGCCGGGACAGGGCCTACAGTGAGCAGTTCTTC. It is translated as CASSRRDRAYSEQFF. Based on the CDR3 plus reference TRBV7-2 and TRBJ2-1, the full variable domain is GAGVSQSPSNKVTEKGKDVELRCDPISGHTALYWYRQSLGQGLEFLIYFQGNSAPDKSGLPSDRFSAERTGGSVSTLTIQRTQQEDSAVYLCASSRRDRAYSEQFFGPGTRLTVL.

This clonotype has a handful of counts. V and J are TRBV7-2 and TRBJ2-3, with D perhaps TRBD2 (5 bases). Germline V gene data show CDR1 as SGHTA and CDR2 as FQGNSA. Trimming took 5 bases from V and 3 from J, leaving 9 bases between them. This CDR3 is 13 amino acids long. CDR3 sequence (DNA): TGTGCCAGCAGCGCCAAGCGGACAGATACGCAGTATTTT. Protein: CASSAKRTDTQYF.

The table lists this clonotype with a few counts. The CDR3 region is CASSPFGSGSYEQYF. The CDR3 DNA sequence: TGTGCCAGCAGTCCCTTTGGTAGCGGGAGTTACGAGCAGTACTTC. The chain couples TRBV6-2 or TRBV6-3 to TRBJ2-7, with 9 bases lining up with TRBD2. Per germline, CDR1 MNHEY and CDR2 SVGEGT. J gave up 4 bases and V 5 bases, and 9 bases lay outside the gene matches. This CDR3 spans 15 amino acids.

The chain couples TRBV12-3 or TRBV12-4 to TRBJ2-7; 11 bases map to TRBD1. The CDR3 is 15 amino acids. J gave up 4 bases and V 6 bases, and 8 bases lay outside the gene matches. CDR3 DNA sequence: TGTGCCAGCAGCTTCGCGGACAGGGGGCGATACGAGCAGTACTTC. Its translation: CASSFADRGRYEQYF.

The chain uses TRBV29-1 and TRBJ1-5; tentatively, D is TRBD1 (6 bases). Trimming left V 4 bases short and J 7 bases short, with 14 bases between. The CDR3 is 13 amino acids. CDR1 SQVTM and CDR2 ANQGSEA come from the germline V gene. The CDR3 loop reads CSVGQGQGQPQHF. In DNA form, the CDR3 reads TGCAGCGTTGGCCAGGGACAAGGACAGCCCCAGCATTTT.

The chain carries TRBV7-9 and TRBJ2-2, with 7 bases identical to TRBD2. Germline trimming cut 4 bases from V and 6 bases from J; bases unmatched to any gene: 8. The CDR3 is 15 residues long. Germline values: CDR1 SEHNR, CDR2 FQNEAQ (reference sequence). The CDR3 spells CASSSKRDASGELFF. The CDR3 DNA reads TGTGCCAGCAGCTCCAAGCGGGATGCGTCCGGGGAGCTGTTTTTT. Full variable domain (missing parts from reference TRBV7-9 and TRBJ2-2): DTGVSQNPRHKITKRGQNVTFRCDPISEHNRLYWYRQTLGQGPEFLTYFQNEAQLEKSRLLSDRFSAERPKGSFSTLEIQRTEQGDSAMYLCASSSKRDASGELFFGEGSRLTVL.

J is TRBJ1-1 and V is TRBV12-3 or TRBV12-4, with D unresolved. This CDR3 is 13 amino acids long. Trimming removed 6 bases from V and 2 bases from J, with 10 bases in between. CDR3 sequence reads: CASSFGSNTEAFF. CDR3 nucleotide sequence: TGTGCCAGCAGCTTTGGCAGCAACACTGAAGCTTTCTTT.

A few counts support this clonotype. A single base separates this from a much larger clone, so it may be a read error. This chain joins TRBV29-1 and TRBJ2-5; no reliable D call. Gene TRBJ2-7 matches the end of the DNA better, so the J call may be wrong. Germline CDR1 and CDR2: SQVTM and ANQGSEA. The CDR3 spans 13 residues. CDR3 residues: CSVVTRTSCEQYF. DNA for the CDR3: TGCAGCGTTGTTACCAGGACGAGCTGCGAGCAGTACTTC.